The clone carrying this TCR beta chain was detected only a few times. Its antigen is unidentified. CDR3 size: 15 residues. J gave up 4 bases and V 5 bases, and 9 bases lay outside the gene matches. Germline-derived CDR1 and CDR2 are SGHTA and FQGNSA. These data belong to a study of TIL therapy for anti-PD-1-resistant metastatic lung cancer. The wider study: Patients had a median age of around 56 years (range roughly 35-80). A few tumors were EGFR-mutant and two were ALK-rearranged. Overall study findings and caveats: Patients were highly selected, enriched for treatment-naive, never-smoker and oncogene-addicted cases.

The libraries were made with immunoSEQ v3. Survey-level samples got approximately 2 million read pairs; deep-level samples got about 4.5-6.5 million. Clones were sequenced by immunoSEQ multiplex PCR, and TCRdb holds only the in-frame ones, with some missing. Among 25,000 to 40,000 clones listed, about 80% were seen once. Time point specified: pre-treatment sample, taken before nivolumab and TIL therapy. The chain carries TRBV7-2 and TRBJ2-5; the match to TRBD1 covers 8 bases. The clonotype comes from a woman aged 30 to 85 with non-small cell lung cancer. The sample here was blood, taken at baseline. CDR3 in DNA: TGTGCCAGCAGCGACAGGGGTCTCGTGATAGAGACCCAGTACTTC. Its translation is CASSDRGLVIETQYF. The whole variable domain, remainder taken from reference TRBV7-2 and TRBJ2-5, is GAGVSQSPSNKVTEKGKDVELRCDPISGHTALYWYRQSLGQGLEFLIYFQGNSAPDKSGLPSDRFSAERTGGSVSTLTIQRTQQEDSAVYLCASSDRGLVIETQYFGPGTRLLVL.